Listed here are 24 T cell receptor beta chains from one sample, sequenced in a study of T cells in localized non-small cell lung cancer. TCRdb's table, derived via immunoSEQ multiplex PCR, lists solely in-frame clones and lacks some. The sample carries 30,000 to 40,000 clones, 70% to 90% recorded once. This material consisted of peripheral blood, taken before any cancer treatment. These receptors all come from a man aged 40-75 years with stage I lung adenocarcinoma.

The genes are TRBV7-3 and TRBJ2-2; tentatively, D is TRBD1 or TRBD2 (6 bases each). Germline V gives CDR1 SGHTA, CDR2 FQGTGA. V was trimmed by 5 bases and J by 4 bases, leaving 14 bases between them. The CDR3 is 15 amino acids. CDR3 coding DNA: TGTGCCAGCAGCATCTTAGGGGGAGGCACCGGGGAGCTGTTTTTT. This encodes CASSILGGGTGELFF.

This clone was found once. V gene TRBV6-5 combines with J gene TRBJ1-2; 7 nucleotides align to TRBD1. Germline V gene data show CDR1 as MNHEY and CDR2 as SVGAGI. The CDR3 has 15 residues. Losses at the gene ends were 4 bases for V and 3 bases for J; bases not matched to a gene: 8. The CDR3 reads CASSSYGQAHYGYTF. The CDR3 region has the DNA TGTGCCAGCAGTTCCTACGGACAGGCGCACTATGGCTACACCTTC.

The rearrangement joins TRBV7-8 to TRBJ1-5; D uncertain. Trimming removed 5 bases at V and 2 bases at J, with 13 bases between. The germline V gene has CDR1 SGHVS and CDR2 FQNEAQ. The CDR3 has 15 residues. This CDR3 is CASSLGSRGNQPQHF. The CDR3, as DNA: TGTGCCAGCAGCCTGGGCTCGAGGGGCAATCAGCCCCAGCATTTT.

The V and J genes are TRBV5-8 and TRBJ1-5; D unresolved. Germline CDR1 SGHTS, CDR2 YDEGEE. V was trimmed by 4 bases and J by 6 bases, leaving 8 bases between them. CDR3 length equals 12 residues. The CDR3 nucleotides read TGTGCCAGCAGCGGTCGGGGTCAGCCCCAGCATTTT. This sequence encodes CASSGRGQPQHF.

The chain employs TRBV5-6 and TRBJ2-7; perhaps TRBD2 as D (7 bases). The CDR3 has 15 amino acids. Germline V gene sequence: CDR1 SGHDT, CDR2 YYEEEE. Trimming removed 1 base from V and 4 bases from J, with 15 bases in between. The CDR3 DNA is TGTGCCAGCAGCTTGAGGGGGGGCTTGAGATACGAGCAGTACTTC. Protein: CASSLRGGLRYEQYF.

The rearrangement joins TRBV15 to TRBJ2-1; the D is unclear. Germline V gives CDR1 LNHNV, CDR2 YYDKDF (reference sequence). Deletions cut 7 bases from V and 7 bases from J, with 20 bases between. The CDR3 has 15 amino acids. Here the CDR3 DNA reads TGTGCCACCACCCCCGGGCCTACGTATTCTAATGAGCAGTTCTTC. Residues: CATTPGPTYSNEQFF.

This rearrangement joins TRBV9 to TRBJ2-7; 13 bases map to TRBD2. CDR3 size: 17 residues. Trimming removed 0 bases from V and 6 bases from J; junction bases left unmatched: 9. CDR1 is SGDLS and CDR2 is YYNGEE in the germline V gene. The CDR3 loop reads CASSVGPGTSGTGEQYF. The CDR3 DNA reads as TGTGCCAGCAGCGTAGGCCCCGGGACTAGCGGGACGGGCGAGCAGTACTTC.

The J gene is TRBJ2-7, the V gene TRBV4-1; D is undetermined. Between the trimmed V and J ends, which lost 0 bases and 7 bases, there was a span of 10 bases. The CDR3 consists of 13 residues. Germline CDR1 reads MGHRA; CDR2 reads YSYEKL. The CDR3 DNA reads as TGCGCCAGCAGCCAAGATTTTATTCAGGAGCAGTACTTC. It specifies CASSQDFIQEQYF.

This clone was counted only a few times. The chain couples TRBV6-5 to TRBJ1-1; D not resolved. The V gene's germline CDR1 is MNHEY and CDR2 SVGAGI. Deletions cut 1 base from V and 7 bases from J, with 10 bases between. This CDR3 is built from 13 residues. CDR3 residues: CASSYLSVGEAFF. CDR3 nucleotides: TGTGCCAGCAGTTACTTGTCAGTGGGTGAAGCTTTCTTT.

This clone is deemed medium-sized (0.01 to 0.1%). The chain couples TRBV2 to TRBJ2-7; D possibly corresponds to TRBD1 (5 bases). V shed 3 bases and J shed 10 bases, with 10 bases lying between them. The CDR3 length is 11 residues. From germline, CDR1 is SNHLY and CDR2 FYNNEI. CDR3 region: CASSDGGAQYF. The CDR3 bases are TGTGCCAGCAGTGATGGTGGGGCTCAGTACTTC. Variable domain in full (rest from reference TRBV2 and TRBJ2-7): EPEVTQTPSHQVTQMGQEVILRCVPISNHLYFYWYRQILGQKVEFLVSFYNNEISEKSEIFDDQFSVERPDGSNFTLKIRSTKLEDSAMYFCASSDGGAQYFGPGTRLTVT.

This clone was detected once. V and J are TRBV7-2 and TRBJ2-7; 7 bases align to TRBD2. Germline V gives CDR1 SGHTA, CDR2 FQGNSA. The V segment lost 5 bases and the J segment 6 bases; nucleotides outside the gene matches: 10. This CDR3 has 14 residues. CDR3 protein: CASSRGLVAGEQYF. The CDR3 DNA sequence: TGTGCCAGCAGCAGAGGACTAGTTGCGGGCGAGCAGTACTTC. The full variable domain, completed using reference TRBV7-2 and TRBJ2-7, is GAGVSQSPSNKVTEKGKDVELRCDPISGHTALYWYRQSLGQGLEFLIYFQGNSAPDKSGLPSDRFSAERTGGSVSTLTIQRTQQEDSAVYLCASSRGLVAGEQYFGPGTRLTVT.

Notes on this clone: This same CDR3 is encoded by further DNA sequences in the sample. CDR3 sequence: CASSLGLAGNYEQYF. The CDR3 DNA follows: TGTGCCAGCAGCTTGGGACTAGCGGGAAACTACGAGCAGTACTTC. V usage is TRBV7-8 and J usage is TRBJ2-7; 13 nucleotides match TRBD2. The CDR3 totals 15 residues. Germline V gene data show CDR1 as SGHVS and CDR2 as FQNEAQ. V dropped 3 bases and J dropped 3; count of bases not matched to a gene: 2.

This chain joins TRBV5-1 and TRBJ2-1; TRBD2 matches 10 bases. The CDR3 has 13 amino acids. From germline, CDR1 is SGHRS and CDR2 YFSETQ. Germline trimming cut 7 bases from V and 8 bases from J; bases unmatched to any gene: 6. The CDR3 region is CASGASGSHEQFF. The CDR3, as DNA: TGCGCCAGCGGTGCTAGCGGGAGCCATGAGCAGTTCTTC.

This rearrangement joins TRBV4-3 to TRBJ2-1; D is undetermined. Trimming took 6 bases from V and 5 from J, leaving 17 bases between them. Germline V gene sequence: CDR1 LGHNA, CDR2 YSLEER. CDR3 length: 15 residues. The CDR3 sequence is CASSVYRWSDNEQFF. CDR3 DNA sequence: TGCGCCAGCAGTGTTTATAGATGGAGCGACAATGAGCAGTTCTTC.

V usage is TRBV2 and J usage is TRBJ2-7; tentative D call: TRBD2 (6 bases). This CDR3 has 12 amino acids. Germline CDR1 SNHLY, CDR2 FYNNEI. Trimming left V 10 bases short and J 0 bases short, with 10 bases between. Here the CDR3 reads CATGTPSYEQYF. The CDR3 bases are TGTGCCACCGGGACTCCCTCCTACGAGCAGTACTTC.

This chain uses TRBV6-5 with TRBJ2-3; unclear D gene. The V gene's germline CDR1 is MNHEY and CDR2 SVGAGI. The CDR3 consists of 14 residues. Trimming cost V 5 bases and J 2 bases, with 11 bases left between them. This chain's CDR3 is CASSPRVATDTQYF. The CDR3, as DNA: TGTGCCAGCAGTCCACGGGTAGCCACAGATACGCAGTATTTT.

The chain uses TRBV5-4 and TRBJ1-5; unclear D gene. Trimming cost V 3 bases and J 13 bases, with 5 bases left between them. The length of the CDR3 is 9 residues. The germline V gene encodes CDR1 SGHNT and CDR2 YYREEE (reference sequence). The CDR3 DNA reads as TGTGCCAGCAGCTCGGGTCAGCATTTT. It encodes CASSSGQHF.

The chain employs TRBV9 and TRBJ1-5; possibly TRBD1 for D (5 bases). Trimming removed 2 bases at V and 5 bases at J, with 11 bases between. The germline gives CDR1 SGDLS, CDR2 YYNGEE. This CDR3 comprises 14 residues. This chain's CDR3 is CASSVGGYDQPQHF. Here the CDR3 DNA reads TGTGCCAGCAGCGTCGGGGGTTACGATCAGCCCCAGCATTTT.

This clone came up once. The rearrangement links TRBV4-3 to TRBJ1-1; D is undetermined. Deletions cut 0 bases from V and 4 bases from J, with 12 bases between. Germline CDR1 is LGHNA and CDR2 is YSLEER. The CDR3 runs to 15 residues. The CDR3 reads CASSQDPRDSTEAFF. Written as DNA, the CDR3 is TGCGCCAGCAGCCAAGACCCGAGGGATAGCACTGAAGCTTTCTTT.

The gene calls are TRBV5-5 and TRBJ1-2; D possibly corresponds to TRBD1 (5 bases). Trimming shortened V by 4 bases and J by 8 bases, and 18 bases separated the two germline ends. The CDR3 contains 14 residues. CDR1 is SGHKS, CDR2 YYEKEE, per germline (reference sequence). This CDR3 is CASSASWGAGGYTF. Here the CDR3 DNA reads TGTGCCAGCAGCGCCTCGTGGGGCGCGGGCGGCTACACCTTC.

The rearrangement links TRBV19 to TRBJ2-7; no definite D call. The CDR3 has 14 amino acids. Trimming pared 3 bases from V and 5 bases from J, leaving 14 bases between. Germline V gene sequence: CDR1 LNHDA, CDR2 SQIVND (reference sequence). The CDR3 protein is CASSIKGRPDEQYF. The CDR3 DNA sequence: TGTGCCAGTAGTATTAAGGGTCGACCGGACGAGCAGTACTTC.

The CDR3 protein is CATSRPRYEGSNEKLFF. In DNA form, the CDR3 reads TGTGCCACCAGCAGACCCCGTTATGAGGGAAGTAATGAAAAACTGTTTTTT. The chain recombines TRBV15 with TRBJ1-4; D unclear. The ends were cut back, 2 bases at V and 4 bases at J, with 17 bases in the middle. There are 17 residues in the CDR3. CDR1 LNHNV and CDR2 YYDKDF come from the germline V gene (reference sequence).

This rearrangement joins TRBV4-3 to TRBJ2-7; possible D gene TRBD1, 5 bases. Trimming took off 3 bases at V and 6 bases at J, with 21 bases between the two ends. The CDR3 runs to 16 residues. CDR1 is LGHNA and CDR2 is YSLEER in the germline V gene. The CDR3 region has the DNA TGCGCCAGCAGCCAGGCTGGGGCAGCAGCGCCGGGCGAGCAGTACTTC. Protein: CASSQAGAAAPGEQYF.

The DNA for the CDR3 is TGTGCCAGCAGCCAAGGGCCGGCTGGAAACACCATATATTTT. It codes for CASSQGPAGNTIYF. V usage is TRBV14 and J usage is TRBJ1-3; D is unresolved. Trimming removed 1 base at V and 2 bases at J, with 6 bases between. Germline values: CDR1 SGHDN, CDR2 FVKESK. The CDR3 totals 14 residues.